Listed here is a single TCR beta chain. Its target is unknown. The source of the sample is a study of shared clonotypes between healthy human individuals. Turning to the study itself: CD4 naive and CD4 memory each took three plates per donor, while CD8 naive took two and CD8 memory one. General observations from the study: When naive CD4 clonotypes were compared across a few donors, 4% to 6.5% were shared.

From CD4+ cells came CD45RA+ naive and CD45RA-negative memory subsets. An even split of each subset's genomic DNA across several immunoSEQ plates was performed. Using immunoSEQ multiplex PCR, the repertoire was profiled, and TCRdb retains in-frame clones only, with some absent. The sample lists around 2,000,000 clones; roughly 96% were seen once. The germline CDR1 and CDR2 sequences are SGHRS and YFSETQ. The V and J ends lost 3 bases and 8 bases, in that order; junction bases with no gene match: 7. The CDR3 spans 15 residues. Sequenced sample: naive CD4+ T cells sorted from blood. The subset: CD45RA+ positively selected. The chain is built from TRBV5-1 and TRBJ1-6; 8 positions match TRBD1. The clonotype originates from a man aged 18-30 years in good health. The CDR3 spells CASSSGTGGHSPLHF. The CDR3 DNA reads TGCGCCAGCAGCTCCGGGACAGGAGGACATTCACCCCTCCACTTT.